This is a list of T cell receptor beta chains from one sample in a study of early T cells in non-severe SARS-CoV-2 infection. MiXCR was run by TCRdb on the 5' RACE reads, yielding one entry per CDR3 protein. This repertoire shows some 96,000 distinct CDR3 sequences, roughly an eighth found once; its top ten account for about 2.3%. The sequenced material came from whole blood. The receptors come from an adult who was a healthcare worker with PCR-confirmed SARS-CoV-2 infection or an uninfected control (not recorded which). Both conserved end residues are part of each CDR3. D genes are given only for firm matches. Only part of the rows carry a size: once, few, many, or a class if the clone is expanded.

>TRBJ2-7|TRBV6-1|.|.
CASTRTANTYEQYF
TGTGCCAGCACCAGGACAGCGAACACCTACGAGCAGTACTTC
>TRBJ2-7|TRBV27|.|TRBD1
CASSLGRGLYEQYF
TGTGCCAGCAGTTTGGGCAGGGGGCTGTACGAGCAGTACTTC
>TRBJ1-6|TRBV7-8|many|.
CASSTNPGVASSPLHF
TGTGCCAGCAGCACAAACCCAGGGGTGGCCAGTTCACCCCTCCACTTT
>TRBJ2-2|TRBV12-3/TRBV12-4|few|.
CASTKDSNTGELFF
TGTGCCAGCACGAAGGACAGCAACACCGGGGAGCTGTTTTTT
>TRBJ1-1|TRBV5-6|.|TRBD1
CASSLTPQGRDTEAFF
TGTGCCAGCAGCCTCACCCCACAGGGGAGGGACACTGAAGCTTTCTTT
>TRBJ2-3|TRBV11-2|.|.
CASSSGGADTQYF
TGTGCCAGCAGCTCCGGGGGCGCAGATACGCAGTATTTT
>TRBJ1-5|TRBV27|few|TRBD1
CATSETGVVKGNQPQHF
TGTGCCACCTCCGAGACAGGGGTGGTTAAGGGCAATCAGCCCCAGCATTTT
>TRBJ2-2|TRBV7-9|many|.
CASSLAANTGELFF
TGTGCCAGCAGCTTAGCAGCGAACACCGGGGAGCTGTTTTTT
>TRBJ2-7|TRBV20-1|.|.
CSARGELRAYEQYF
TGCAGTGCTAGGGGGGAACTAAGGGCCTACGAGCAGTACTTC
>TRBJ2-6|TRBV27|many|TRBD2
CASSPLAGALSGANVLTF
TGTGCCAGCAGTCCCCTAGCGGGGGCCCTCTCTGGGGCCAACGTCCTGACTTTC
>TRBJ2-7|TRBV3-1|many|.
CASSHSGGHSYEQYF
TGTGCCAGCAGCCATTCCGGGGGCCACTCCTACGAGCAGTACTTC
>TRBJ2-5|TRBV24-1|few|.
CATSLQTARGETQYF
TGTGCCACCAGCCTCCAGACGGCACGGGGGGAGACCCAGTACTTC
>TRBJ2-7|TRBV20-1|.|.
CSARDQELSEQYF
TGCAGTGCTAGAGATCAGGAACTCTCCGAGCAGTACTTC
>TRBJ1-1|TRBV6-2/TRBV6-3|.|.
CASSGQMNTEAFF
TGTGCCAGCAGTGGCCAGATGAACACTGAAGCTTTCTTT
>TRBJ1-1|TRBV15|.|.
CATSRGSGRSSRAEAFF
TGTGCCACCAGCAGAGGATCAGGGCGGAGTAGTCGGGCTGAAGCTTTCTTT
>TRBJ2-5|TRBV5-4|.|.
CASSFWGGRRETQYF
TGTGCCAGCAGCTTCTGGGGGGGGCGCCGAGAGACCCAGTACTTC
>TRBJ2-5|TRBV28|few|.
CASSLRSTGETQYF
TGTGCCAGCAGTTTGAGGTCAACGGGTGAGACCCAGTACTTC
>TRBJ2-1|TRBV7-9|.|.
CASSLLGGRFNEQFF
TGTGCCAGCAGCTTGCTGGGGGGCCGGTTCAATGAGCAGTTCTTC
>TRBJ1-2|TRBV28|.|.
CASRQRQVQYGYTF
TGTGCCAGCAGGCAACGACAGGTCCAGTATGGCTACACCTTC
>TRBJ2-3|TRBV4-1|many|TRBD1
CASSPGTGVRSTDTQYF
TGCGCCAGCAGCCCCGGGACAGGGGTCCGTAGCACAGATACGCAGTATTTT
>TRBJ1-2|TRBV28|.|TRBD1
CAIEDRGPNGYTF
TGTGCCATCGAGGACAGGGGGCCGAATGGCTACACCTTC
>TRBJ2-3|TRBV28|.|TRBD2
CASSLRAERGGLNTQYF
TGTGCCAGCAGTTTGCGGGCGGAGCGGGGGGGCTTGAATACGCAGTATTTT
>TRBJ2-3|TRBV7-2|many|TRBD1
CASSLEGAADTQYF
TGTGCCAGCAGCTTAGAGGGGGCGGCAGATACGCAGTATTTT
>TRBJ1-4|TRBV29-1|few|.
CSVGTYNEKLFF
TGCAGCGTTGGGACTTATAATGAAAAACTGTTTTTT
>TRBJ2-5|TRBV7-2|.|.
CASSLIVGSEETQYF
TGTGCCAGCAGCCTCATTGTGGGCAGCGAAGAGACCCAGTACTTC
>TRBJ2-1|TRBV29-1|.|TRBD2
CSVLGPRGEFFNEQFF
TGCAGCGTTCTTGGCCCGCGGGGGGAATTCTTCAATGAGCAGTTCTTC
>TRBJ2-5|TRBV4-3|.|TRBD2
CASSQGRGRAQETQYF
TGCGCCAGCAGCCAAGGTAGAGGGAGGGCCCAAGAGACCCAGTACTTC
>TRBJ2-1|TRBV28|few|.
CASRDRTANEQFF
TGTGCCAGCAGAGACCGGACAGCAAATGAGCAGTTCTTC
>TRBJ2-3|TRBV2|.|TRBD2
CASSDPASGGADTQYF
TGTGCCAGCAGTGATCCGGCTAGCGGGGGGGCAGATACGCAGTATTTT
>TRBJ1-5|TRBV12-3/TRBV12-4|few|TRBD1
CASRGTGSLSNQPQHF
TGTGCCAGCAGGGGGACAGGGTCGTTAAGCAATCAGCCCCAGCATTTT
>TRBJ2-3|TRBV28|.|.
CASSLDRGFTDTQYF
TGTGCCAGCAGTTTGGACAGAGGGTTCACAGATACGCAGTATTTT
>TRBJ2-3|TRBV7-9|.|TRBD1
CASSSDRDTDTQYF
TGTGCCAGCAGCTCAGACAGGGACACAGATACGCAGTATTTT
>TRBJ1-1|TRBV5-6|many|.
CASSLPGNPMNTEAFF
TGTGCCAGCAGCTTGCCGGGGAATCCCATGAACACTGAAGCTTTCTTT
>TRBJ2-7|TRBV12-3/TRBV12-4|few|.
CASSTGLPYEQYF
TGTGCCAGCAGTACGGGTCTACCCTACGAGCAGTACTTC
>TRBJ1-6|TRBV7-9|many|TRBD1
CASSLRAGGSPLHF
TGTGCCAGCAGCTTACGGGCAGGGGGCTCACCCCTCCACTTT
>TRBJ1-5|TRBV6-6|.|.
CASSPDRRNQPQHF
TGTGCCAGCAGTCCCGACAGACGAAATCAGCCCCAGCATTTT
>TRBJ2-1|TRBV6-5|.|.
CASSYSRRNEQFF
TGTGCCAGCAGTTACTCCCGGCGCAATGAGCAGTTCTTC
>TRBJ2-5|TRBV20-1|few|.
CSARLSTAQYF
TGCAGTGCTAGATTGTCTACGGCCCAGTACTTC
>TRBJ2-3|TRBV27|.|TRBD1
CASSLSDRADTQYF
TGTGCCAGCAGTTTATCGGACAGGGCAGATACGCAGTATTTT
>TRBJ2-5|TRBV7-8|.|.
CASSLAYRPQETQYF
TGTGCCAGCAGCTTAGCGTACAGGCCCCAAGAGACCCAGTACTTC
>TRBJ2-5|TRBV4-1|many|.
CASSQSDSRETQYF
TGCGCCAGCAGCCAATCTGACTCACGGGAGACCCAGTACTTC
>TRBJ2-3|TRBV6-5|many|TRBD2
CASRNSGASTDTQYF
TGTGCCAGCAGGAACAGCGGGGCTAGCACAGATACGCAGTATTTT
>TRBJ1-1|TRBV20-1|few|.
CSARDGSTEAFF
TGCAGTGCTAGAGATGGTAGCACTGAAGCTTTCTTT
>TRBJ2-2|TRBV6-5|.|TRBD2
CGAGGPTGELFF
TGTGGAGCGGGGGGGCCCACCGGGGAGCTGTTTTTT
>TRBJ2-2|TRBV7-2|few|.
CASSPRKGTLFF
TGTGCCAGCAGCCCCAGGAAAGGGACGCTGTTTTTT
>TRBJ1-2|TRBV13|few|TRBD1
CASSTRQGRGYTF
TGTGCCAGCAGCACCCGACAGGGTCGTGGCTACACCTTC
>TRBJ1-2|TRBV6-6|many|.
CASSYRDTLYGYTF
TGTGCCAGCAGTTACCGGGACACCCTCTATGGCTACACCTTC
>TRBJ2-7|TRBV11-2|many|TRBD2
CASSFPSGGSYEQYF
TGTGCCAGCAGCTTTCCCAGCGGGGGCTCCTACGAGCAGTACTTC
>TRBJ1-1|TRBV29-1|.|.
CSAAWRENTEAFF
TGCAGCGCCGCGTGGCGGGAGAACACTGAAGCTTTCTTT
>TRBJ2-1|TRBV6-6|many|TRBD1
CASSSTGGSYNEQFF
TGTGCCAGCAGTTCAACAGGGGGCTCCTACAATGAGCAGTTCTTC
>TRBJ1-2|TRBV2|.|TRBD1
CAGDRGDYGYTF
TGTGCCGGGGACAGGGGGGATTATGGCTACACCTTC
>TRBJ1-2|TRBV7-8|few|TRBD1
CASSLTGEWGYTF
TGTGCCAGCAGCTTAACAGGGGAATGGGGCTACACCTTC
>TRBJ2-5|TRBV28|.|TRBD1
CATRDSALLQETQYF
TGTGCCACCCGGGACAGCGCCTTACTTCAAGAGACCCAGTACTTC
>TRBJ1-1|TRBV10-2|few|.
CASSDRGTEAFF
TGCGCCAGCAGTGACAGGGGAACTGAAGCTTTCTTT
>TRBJ1-2|TRBV5-1|few|.
CASSLAEGQGSWGYTF
TGCGCCAGCAGCTTGGCCGAAGGCCAGGGAAGCTGGGGCTACACCTTC
>TRBJ1-2|TRBV4-2|.|TRBD1
CASSQRQGRLHGYTF
TGTGCCAGCAGCCAACGACAGGGGAGACTCCATGGCTACACCTTC
>TRBJ2-1|TRBV5-6|.|TRBD1
CASSPPGTGAYNEQFF
TGTGCCAGCAGCCCCCCGGGGACAGGGGCCTACAATGAGCAGTTCTTC
>TRBJ1-2|TRBV6-6|many|.
CASSSLGRGLLGYTF
TGTGCCAGCAGTTCCCTGGGTAGGGGTCTGCTTGGCTACACCTTC
>TRBJ1-1|TRBV29-1|.|.
CSARGSTEAFF
TGCAGCGCCCGAGGGAGTACTGAAGCTTTCTTT
>TRBJ2-7|TRBV20-1|.|.
CSARLREEQYF
TGCAGTGCTAGACTCCGGGAGGAGCAGTACTTC